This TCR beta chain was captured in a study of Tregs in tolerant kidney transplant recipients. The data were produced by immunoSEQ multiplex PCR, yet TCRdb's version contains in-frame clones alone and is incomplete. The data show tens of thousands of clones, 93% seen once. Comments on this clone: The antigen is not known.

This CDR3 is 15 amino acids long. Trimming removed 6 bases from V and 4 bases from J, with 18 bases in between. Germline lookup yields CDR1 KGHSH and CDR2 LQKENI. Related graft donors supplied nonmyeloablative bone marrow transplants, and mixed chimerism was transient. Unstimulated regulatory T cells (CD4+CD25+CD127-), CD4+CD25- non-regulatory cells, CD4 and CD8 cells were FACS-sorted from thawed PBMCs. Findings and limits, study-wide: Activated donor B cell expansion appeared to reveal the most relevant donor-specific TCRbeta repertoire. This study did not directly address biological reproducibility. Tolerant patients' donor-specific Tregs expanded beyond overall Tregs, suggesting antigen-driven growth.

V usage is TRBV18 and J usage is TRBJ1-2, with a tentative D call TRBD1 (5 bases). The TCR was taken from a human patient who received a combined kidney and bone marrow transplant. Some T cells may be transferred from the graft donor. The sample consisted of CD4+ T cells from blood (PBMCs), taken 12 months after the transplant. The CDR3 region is CASSPMGGTGYGYTF. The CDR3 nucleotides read TGTGCCAGCTCTCCAATGGGAGGGACCGGCTATGGCTACACCTTC. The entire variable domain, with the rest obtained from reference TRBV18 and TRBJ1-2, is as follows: NAGVMQNPRHLVRRRGQEARLRCSPMKGHSHVYWYRQLPEEGLKFMVYLQKENIIDESGMPKERFSAEFPKEGPSILRIQQVVRGDSAAYFCASSPMGGTGYGYTFGSGTRLTVV.